The rows below give T cell receptor beta chains drawn from one sample of a study of blood T cell repertoires in COVID-19. The table came from immunoSEQ multiplex PCR; TCRdb's copy has only in-frame clones and leaves some out. The sample carries around 320,000 clones, almost 90% recorded once. The sample consisted of PBMCs or T cells enriched from blood (not recorded which). Receptors were obtained from a woman younger than 30 with acute COVID-19. The CDR3 runs from the conserved cysteine through the conserved F or W. Fields, in order: D gene, V gene, CDR3 length, J gene, clone size, CDR3 DNA, CDR3 protein. A D gene is named only where the DNA matches it firmly. Rows may omit the clone size; those that give it use once, few, many or a size class.

-	TRBV27	14	TRBJ1-2	-	TGTGCCAGCAGTTTGCAGGCAGGGCGAATTGGCTACACCTTC	CASSLQAGRIGYTF
TRBD1	TRBV3-1/TRBV3-2	13	TRBJ1-1	-	TGTGCCAGCAGCGGACAGGGGTCCCTTGGAGCTTTCTTT	CASSGQGSLGAFF
-	TRBV7-3	15	TRBJ2-1	-	TGTGCCAGCAGCTTAGAGACCCTCGGGGTTTATGAGCAGTTCTTC	CASSLETLGVYEQFF
TRBD1	TRBV7-9	14	TRBJ2-5	-	TGTGCCAGCAGCTTCCTCGACAGGGAAGAGACCCAGTACTTC	CASSFLDREETQYF
TRBD1	TRBV7-2	16	TRBJ2-3	-	TGTGCCAGCAGCTTAAGGCTCGACAGGGGGCAAGTTACGCAGTATTTT	CASSLRLDRGQVTQYF
-	TRBV5-1	14	TRBJ1-6	-	TGCGCCAGCAGCTTGGAAGGGGCCAATTCACCCCTCCACTTT	CASSLEGANSPLHF
TRBD2	TRBV27	15	TRBJ2-7	-	TGTGCCAGCAGTTTCCTGGCGGGAGCTCCGTACGAGCAGTACTTC	CASSFLAGAPYEQYF
TRBD2	TRBV7-2	11	TRBJ2-5	-	TGTGCCAGCAGCCAACAGACTAGCGGGTACTTC	CASSQQTSGYF
-	TRBV11-3	15	TRBJ1-1	once	TGTGCCAGCAGCTTAGATACCGCCAGGGCAATTGGAGCTTTCTTT	CASSLDTARAIGAFF
TRBD1	TRBV15	14	TRBJ1-6	few	TGTGCCACCAGCACCAGACAGGGTGGCTCACCCCTCCACTTT	CATSTRQGGSPLHF
TRBD1	TRBV3-1/TRBV3-2	16	TRBJ1-3	-	TGTGCCAGCAGCCAATTGGACAGGGCCTCTGGAAACACCATATATTTT	CASSQLDRASGNTIYF
-	TRBV2	17	TRBJ1-3	once	TGTGCCAGCAGGGTAGGATGGAGCCTCAACTCTGGAAACACCATATATTTT	CASRVGWSLNSGNTIYF
TRBD1	TRBV28	17	TRBJ1-5	-	TGTGCCAGCAGTCCGGACAGGGGGGGAGGTGGCAATCAGCCCCAGCATTTT	CASSPDRGGGGNQPQHF
-	TRBV19	15	TRBJ1-4	once	TGTGCCAGTAGTACCCACAGGGTGGGTAATGAAAAACTGTTTTTT	CASSTHRVGNEKLFF
TRBD1	TRBV5-1	16	TRBJ1-2	-	TGCGCCAGCATCCTAATTCCGGGACAGGGGAACTATGGCTACACCTTC	CASILIPGQGNYGYTF
-	TRBV11-2	14	TRBJ1-4	-	TGTGCCAGCAGCTTAGGGGGCGAGAGTGAAAAACTGTTTTTT	CASSLGGESEKLFF
TRBD1	TRBV28	16	TRBJ1-1	few	TGTGCCAGCAGTCCTTCTCCCGGGACAGGGAACACTGAAGCTTTCTTT	CASSPSPGTGNTEAFF
-	TRBV5-6	14	TRBJ1-2	-	TGTGCCAGCAGCTTGTTTGGTCCCGGGAATGGCTACACCTTC	CASSLFGPGNGYTF
TRBD1	TRBV18	15	TRBJ1-5	-	TGTGCCAGCTCACCAGGGACAGGGAAGAATCAGCCCCAGCATTTT	CASSPGTGKNQPQHF
TRBD2	TRBV28	14	TRBJ2-7	-	TGTGCCTCCCAGGTGGGGCGGGAGTCCGACGAGCAGTACTTC	CASQVGRESDEQYF
-	TRBV28	15	TRBJ1-5	-	TGTGCCAGCAGCCCGAACAGGGCTAGCAATCAGCCCCAGCATTTT	CASSPNRASNQPQHF
-	TRBV4-2	13	TRBJ2-7	-	TGTGCCAGCAGCCACAGGGTCAGGGACGAGCAGTACTTC	CASSHRVRDEQYF
-	TRBV28	12	TRBJ1-1	once	TGTGCCAGCAGTACAGGGTTCGCTGAAGCTTTCTTT	CASSTGFAEAFF
TRBD1	TRBV7-9	18	TRBJ2-7	-	TGTGCCAGCAGATTACCCCACAGGGGTAGCGAGGGGGAGTACGAGCAGTACTTC	CASRLPHRGSEGEYEQYF
-	TRBV27	15	TRBJ1-1	-	TGTGCCAGCAGTTTATCGAGGAGAATGAACACTGAAGCTTTCTTT	CASSLSRRMNTEAFF
-	TRBV6-5	15	TRBJ1-4	-	TGTGCCAGCACCATCTCCACCAGTTCTAATGAAAAACTGTTTTTT	CASTISTSSNEKLFF
-	TRBV7-6	18	TRBJ2-3	-	TGTGCCAGCAGCTCTTGGGCAGGGGGGACTAGAAGAACAGATACGCAGTATTTT	CASSSWAGGTRRTDTQYF
-	TRBV11-2	16	TRBJ2-1	-	TGTGCCAGCAGCTTAGATCTAAGCGACCACTACAATGAGCAGTTCTTC	CASSLDLSDHYNEQFF
TRBD1	TRBV7-3	16	TRBJ2-2	-	TGTGCCAGCAGCTCCTGGACAGGGGAGGGAACCGGGGAGCTGTTTTTT	CASSSWTGEGTGELFF
-	TRBV28	15	TRBJ1-2	-	TGTGCCAGCAGGTCCACAGGGAGGGGTAACTATGGCTACACCTTC	CASRSTGRGNYGYTF
-	TRBV7-3	14	TRBJ2-3	-	TGTGCCAGCAGCTTACAGGGTCATTCAGATACGCAGTATTTT	CASSLQGHSDTQYF
TRBD1	TRBV6-2/TRBV6-3	18	TRBJ1-5	once	TGTGCCAGCAGTTACTCAAGGGACAGGGTAAATTGGAATCAGCCCCAGCATTTT	CASSYSRDRVNWNQPQHF